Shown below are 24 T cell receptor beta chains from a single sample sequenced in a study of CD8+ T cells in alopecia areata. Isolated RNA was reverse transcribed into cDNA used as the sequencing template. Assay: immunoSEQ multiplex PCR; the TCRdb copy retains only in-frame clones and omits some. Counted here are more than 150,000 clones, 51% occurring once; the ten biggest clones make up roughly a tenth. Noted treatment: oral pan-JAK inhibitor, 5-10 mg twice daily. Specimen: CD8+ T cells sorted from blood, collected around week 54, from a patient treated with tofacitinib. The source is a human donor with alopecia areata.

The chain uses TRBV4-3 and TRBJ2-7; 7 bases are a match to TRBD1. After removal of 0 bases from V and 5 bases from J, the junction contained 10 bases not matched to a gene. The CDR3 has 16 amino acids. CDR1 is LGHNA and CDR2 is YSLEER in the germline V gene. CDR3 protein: CASSQEVAGGWDEQYF. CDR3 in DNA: TGCGCCAGCAGCCAAGAGGTTGCAGGGGGTTGGGACGAGCAGTACTTC.

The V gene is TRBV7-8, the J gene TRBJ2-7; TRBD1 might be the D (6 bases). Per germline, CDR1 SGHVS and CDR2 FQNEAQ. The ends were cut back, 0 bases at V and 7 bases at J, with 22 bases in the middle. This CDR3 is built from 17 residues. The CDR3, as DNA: TGTGCCAGCAGCTTAGCGCCCTGGGCAGGGGCCTGGGGAGAGCAGTACTTC. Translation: CASSLAPWAGAWGEQYF. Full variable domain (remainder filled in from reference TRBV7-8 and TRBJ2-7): GAGVSQSPRYKVAKRGQDVALRCDPISGHVSLFWYQQALGQGPEFLTYFQNEAQLDKSGLPSDRFFAERPEGSVSTLKIQRTQQEDSAVYLCASSLAPWAGAWGEQYFGPGTRLTVT.

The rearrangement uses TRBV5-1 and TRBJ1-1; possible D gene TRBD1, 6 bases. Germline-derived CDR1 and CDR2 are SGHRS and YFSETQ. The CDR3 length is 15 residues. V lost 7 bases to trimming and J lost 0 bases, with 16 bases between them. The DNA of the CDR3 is TGCGCCAGCGCAGTCGAGACAGGAGTGAACACTGAAGCTTTCTTT. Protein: CASAVETGVNTEAFF.

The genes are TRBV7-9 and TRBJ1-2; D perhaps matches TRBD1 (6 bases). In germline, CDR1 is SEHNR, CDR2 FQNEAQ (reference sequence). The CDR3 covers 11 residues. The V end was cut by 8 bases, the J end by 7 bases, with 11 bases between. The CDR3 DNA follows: TGTGCCAGCGAGGGGGAATTTGGCTACACCTTC. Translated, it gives CASEGEFGYTF.

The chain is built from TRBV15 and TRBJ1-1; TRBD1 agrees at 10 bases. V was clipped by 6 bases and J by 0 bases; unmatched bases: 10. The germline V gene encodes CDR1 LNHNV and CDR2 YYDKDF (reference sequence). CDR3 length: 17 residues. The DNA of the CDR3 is TGTGCCACCAGGGACAGGGGGACCTTCCGCATGAACACTGAAGCTTTCTTT. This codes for CATRDRGTFRMNTEAFF.

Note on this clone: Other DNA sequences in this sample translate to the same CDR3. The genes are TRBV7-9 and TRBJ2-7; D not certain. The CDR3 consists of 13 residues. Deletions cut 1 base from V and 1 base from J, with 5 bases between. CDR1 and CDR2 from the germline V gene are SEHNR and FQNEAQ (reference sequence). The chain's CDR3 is CASSLVWSYEQYF. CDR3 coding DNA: TGTGCCAGCAGCTTAGTGTGGTCCTACGAGCAGTACTTC.

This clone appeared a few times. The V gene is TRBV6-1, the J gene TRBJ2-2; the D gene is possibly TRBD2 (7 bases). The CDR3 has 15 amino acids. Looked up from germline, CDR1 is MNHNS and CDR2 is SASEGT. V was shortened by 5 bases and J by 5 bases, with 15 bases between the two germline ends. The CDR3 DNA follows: TGTGCCAGCAGTTTAGGGGGGGCCGAAACCGGGGAGCTGTTTTTT. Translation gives CASSLGGAETGELFF.

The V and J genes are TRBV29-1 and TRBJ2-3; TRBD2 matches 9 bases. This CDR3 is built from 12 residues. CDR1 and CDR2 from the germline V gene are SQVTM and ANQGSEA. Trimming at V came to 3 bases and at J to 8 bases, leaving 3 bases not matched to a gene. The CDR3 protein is CSVEASGATQYF. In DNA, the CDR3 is TGCAGCGTTGAGGCTAGCGGGGCTACGCAGTATTTT.

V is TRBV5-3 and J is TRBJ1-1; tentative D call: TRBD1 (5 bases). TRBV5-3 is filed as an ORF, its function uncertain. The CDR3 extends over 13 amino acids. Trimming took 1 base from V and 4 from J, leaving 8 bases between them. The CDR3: CARSLRGATEAFF. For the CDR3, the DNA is TGTGCCAGAAGCTTGAGAGGGGCCACTGAAGCTTTCTTT.

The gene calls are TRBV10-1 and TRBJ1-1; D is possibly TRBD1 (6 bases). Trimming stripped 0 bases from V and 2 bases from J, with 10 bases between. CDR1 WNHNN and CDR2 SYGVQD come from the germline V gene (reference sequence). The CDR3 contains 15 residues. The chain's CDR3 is CASSESTGGNTEAFF. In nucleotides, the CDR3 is TGCGCCAGCAGTGAGTCTACCGGGGGCAACACTGAAGCTTTCTTT.

For the CDR3, the DNA is TGTGCCAGCAGCTCACAGGGAATCAATGAGCAGTTCTTC. It specifies CASSSQGINEQFF. The chain carries TRBV7-3 and TRBJ2-1, with D maybe TRBD1 (6 bases). This CDR3 region has 13 residues. The V gene's germline CDR1 is SGHTA and CDR2 FQGTGA. V was pared by 4 bases and J by 6 bases, with 10 bases between.

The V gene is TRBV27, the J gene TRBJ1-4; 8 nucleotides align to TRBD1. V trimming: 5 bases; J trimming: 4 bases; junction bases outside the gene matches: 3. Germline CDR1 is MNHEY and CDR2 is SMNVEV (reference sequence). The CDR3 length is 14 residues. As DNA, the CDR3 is TGTGCCAGCAGTCGACAGGGGCATAATGAAAAACTGTTTTTT. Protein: CASSRQGHNEKLFF.

CDR3 residues: CASSLWGQATDTQYF. CDR3 bases: TGTGCCAGCAGTTTATGGGGACAGGCCACAGATACGCAGTATTTT. The rearrangement uses TRBV27 and TRBJ2-3; 8 nucleotides line up with TRBD1. V gave up 1 base and J gave up 2 bases; unmatched junction bases: 2. The CDR3 consists of 15 residues. Per germline, CDR1 MNHEY and CDR2 SMNVEV (reference sequence).

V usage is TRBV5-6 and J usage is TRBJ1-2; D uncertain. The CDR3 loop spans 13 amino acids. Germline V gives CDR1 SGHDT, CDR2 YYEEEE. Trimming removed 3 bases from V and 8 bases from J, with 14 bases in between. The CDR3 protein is CASSSKTARGYTF. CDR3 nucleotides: TGTGCCAGCAGCTCAAAAACGGCCCGCGGCTACACCTTC.

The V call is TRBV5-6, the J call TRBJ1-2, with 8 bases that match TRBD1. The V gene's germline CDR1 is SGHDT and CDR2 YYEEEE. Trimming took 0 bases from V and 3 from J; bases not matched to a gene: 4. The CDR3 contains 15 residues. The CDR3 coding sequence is TGTGCCAGCAGCTTGGCAGGGGGCCGGGACTATGGCTACACCTTC. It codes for CASSLAGGRDYGYTF.

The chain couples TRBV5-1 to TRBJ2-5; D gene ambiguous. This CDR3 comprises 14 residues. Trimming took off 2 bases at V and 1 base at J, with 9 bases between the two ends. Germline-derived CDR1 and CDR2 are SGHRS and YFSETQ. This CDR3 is CASSLTAAQETQYF. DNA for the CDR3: TGCGCCAGCAGCTTAACGGCAGCCCAAGAGACCCAGTACTTC.

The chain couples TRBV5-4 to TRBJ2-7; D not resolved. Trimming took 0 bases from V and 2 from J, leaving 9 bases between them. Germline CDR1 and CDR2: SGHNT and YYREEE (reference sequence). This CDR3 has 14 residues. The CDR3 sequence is CASSLGSEAYEQYF. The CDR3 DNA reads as TGTGCCAGCAGCTTGGGTTCTGAGGCCTACGAGCAGTACTTC.

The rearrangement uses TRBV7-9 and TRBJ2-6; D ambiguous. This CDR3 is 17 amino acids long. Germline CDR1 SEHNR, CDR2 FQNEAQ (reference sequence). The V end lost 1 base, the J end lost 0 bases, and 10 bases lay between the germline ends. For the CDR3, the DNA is TGTGCCAGCAGCTTAGGCTTGGCACTCTCTGGGGCCAACGTCCTGACTTTC. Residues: CASSLGLALSGANVLTF. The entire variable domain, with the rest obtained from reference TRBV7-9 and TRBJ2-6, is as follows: DTGVSQNPRHKITKRGQNVTFRCDPISEHNRLYWYRQTLGQGPEFLTYFQNEAQLEKSRLLSDRFSAERPKGSFSTLEIQRTEQGDSAMYLCASSLGLALSGANVLTFGAGSRLTVL.

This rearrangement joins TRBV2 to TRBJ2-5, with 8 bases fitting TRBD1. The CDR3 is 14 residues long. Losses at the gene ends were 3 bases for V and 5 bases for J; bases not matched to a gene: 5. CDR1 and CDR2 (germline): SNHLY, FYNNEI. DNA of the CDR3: TGTGCCAGCAGTGACCAGGGGGCTTTGGAGACCCAGTACTTC. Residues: CASSDQGALETQYF.

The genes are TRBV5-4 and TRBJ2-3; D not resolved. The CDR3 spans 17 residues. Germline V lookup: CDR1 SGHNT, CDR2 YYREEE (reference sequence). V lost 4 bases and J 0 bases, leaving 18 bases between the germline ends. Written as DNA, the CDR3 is TGTGCCAGCAGCACCGAAATTCTGGGAACTAGCACAGATACGCAGTATTTT. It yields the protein CASSTEILGTSTDTQYF.

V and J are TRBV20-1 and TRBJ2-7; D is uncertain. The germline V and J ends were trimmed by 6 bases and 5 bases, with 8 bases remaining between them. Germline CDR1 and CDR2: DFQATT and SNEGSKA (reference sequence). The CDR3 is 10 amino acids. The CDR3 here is CSALFDEQYF. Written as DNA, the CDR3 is TGCAGTGCGTTATTCGACGAGCAGTACTTC.

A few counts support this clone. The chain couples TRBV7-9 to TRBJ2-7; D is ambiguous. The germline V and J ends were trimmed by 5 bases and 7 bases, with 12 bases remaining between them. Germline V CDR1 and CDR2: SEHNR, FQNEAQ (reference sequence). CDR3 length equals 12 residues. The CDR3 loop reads CASSPLGGEQYF. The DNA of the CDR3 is TGTGCCAGCAGCCCCTTGGGCGGAGAGCAGTACTTC.

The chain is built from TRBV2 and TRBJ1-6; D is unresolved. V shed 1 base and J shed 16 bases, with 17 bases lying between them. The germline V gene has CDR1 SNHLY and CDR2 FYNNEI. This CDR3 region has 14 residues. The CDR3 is CASSEVMPALDLHF. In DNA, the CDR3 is TGTGCCAGCAGTGAAGTAATGCCCGCCTTGGATCTCCACTTT.

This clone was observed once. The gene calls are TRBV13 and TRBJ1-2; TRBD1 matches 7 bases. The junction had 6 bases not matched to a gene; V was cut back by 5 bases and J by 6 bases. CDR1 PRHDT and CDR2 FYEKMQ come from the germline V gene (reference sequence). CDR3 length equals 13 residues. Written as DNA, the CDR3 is TGTGCCAGCAGCCCCACAGGGGTAGATGGCTACACCTTC. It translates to CASSPTGVDGYTF.